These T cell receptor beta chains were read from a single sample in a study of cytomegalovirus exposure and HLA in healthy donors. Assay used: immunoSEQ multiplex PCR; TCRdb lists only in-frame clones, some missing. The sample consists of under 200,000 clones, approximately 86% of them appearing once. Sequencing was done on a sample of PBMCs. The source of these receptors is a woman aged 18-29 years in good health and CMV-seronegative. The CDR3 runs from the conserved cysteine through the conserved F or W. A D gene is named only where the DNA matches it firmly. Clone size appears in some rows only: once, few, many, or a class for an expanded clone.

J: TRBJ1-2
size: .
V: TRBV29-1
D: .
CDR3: CSPRQGSNYTF
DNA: TGCAGCCCCCGCCAGGGCTCTAACTACACCTTC

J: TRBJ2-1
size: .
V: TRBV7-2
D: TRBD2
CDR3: CASRRTSGVYNEQFF
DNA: TGTGCCAGCAGGCGGACTAGCGGGGTCTACAATGAGCAGTTCTTC

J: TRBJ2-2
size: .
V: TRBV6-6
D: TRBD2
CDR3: CASTYGAGVYTGELFF
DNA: TGTGCCAGCACCTACGGAGCGGGAGTTTATACCGGGGAGCTGTTTTTT

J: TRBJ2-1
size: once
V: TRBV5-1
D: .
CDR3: CASSLMRTALNNEQFF
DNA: TGCGCCAGCAGCTTGATGAGGACAGCCCTTAACAATGAGCAGTTCTTC

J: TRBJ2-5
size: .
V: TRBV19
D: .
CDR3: CASSIRDKDQETQYF
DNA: TGTGCCAGTAGTATTAGGGACAAAGACCAAGAGACCCAGTACTTC

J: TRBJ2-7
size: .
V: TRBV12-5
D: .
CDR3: CASGLASRGSGSYEQYF
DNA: TGTGCTAGTGGTTTGGCCTCCAGGGGCTCTGGTAGTTACGAGCAGTACTTC

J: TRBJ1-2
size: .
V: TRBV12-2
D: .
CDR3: CASRLTDREWYGYTF
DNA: TGTGCAAGTCGCTTAACTGACAGGGAATGGTATGGCTACACCTTC

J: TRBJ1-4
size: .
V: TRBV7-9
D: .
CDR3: CASSLSGNPNEKLFF
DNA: TGTGCCAGCAGCTTATCAGGGAACCCTAATGAAAAACTGTTTTTT

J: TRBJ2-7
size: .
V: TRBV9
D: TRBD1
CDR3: CASSMGQGYEQYF
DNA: TGTGCCAGCAGCATGGGACAGGGATACGAGCAGTACTTC

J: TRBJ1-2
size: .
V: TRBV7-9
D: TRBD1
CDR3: CASRSSWGTEISNYGYTF
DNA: TGTGCCAGCAGGTCCAGTTGGGGGACAGAGATTTCTAACTATGGCTACACCTTC

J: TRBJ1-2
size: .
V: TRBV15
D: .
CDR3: CATSRDQGGYGYTF
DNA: TGTGCCACCAGCAGAGATCAGGGAGGGTATGGCTACACCTTC

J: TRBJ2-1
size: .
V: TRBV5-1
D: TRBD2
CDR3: CASILRAGGPSSYNEQFF
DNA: TGCGCCAGCATCCTTCGAGCGGGAGGGCCGAGCTCCTACAATGAGCAGTTCTTC

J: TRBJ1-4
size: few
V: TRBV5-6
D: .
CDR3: CASSAPTTPTEKLFF
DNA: TGTGCCAGCAGCGCACCGACAACCCCGACTGAAAAACTGTTTTTT

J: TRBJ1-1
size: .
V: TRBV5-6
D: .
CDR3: CASSFTGNTEAFF
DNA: TGTGCCAGCAGCTTCACAGGGAACACTGAAGCTTTCTTT

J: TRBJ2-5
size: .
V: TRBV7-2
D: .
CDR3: CASSLAQQETQYF
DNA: TGTGCCAGCAGCTTAGCCCAGCAAGAGACCCAGTACTTC

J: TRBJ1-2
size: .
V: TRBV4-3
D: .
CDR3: CASSQETGAYGYTF
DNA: TGCGCCAGCAGCCAGGAAACAGGAGCCTATGGCTACACCTTC

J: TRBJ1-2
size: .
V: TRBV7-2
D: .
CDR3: CASSFTPGRDGNYGYTF
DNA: TGTGCCAGCAGCTTCACGCCCGGGAGGGACGGCAACTATGGCTACACCTTC

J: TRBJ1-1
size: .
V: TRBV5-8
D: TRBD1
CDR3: CASSPRTGVLTEAFF
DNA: TGTGCCAGCAGCCCCCGGACAGGAGTACTGACTGAAGCTTTCTTT

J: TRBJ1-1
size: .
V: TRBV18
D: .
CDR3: CASSPQDRNTEAFF
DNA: TGTGCCAGCTCACCCCAGGACAGGAACACTGAAGCTTTCTTT

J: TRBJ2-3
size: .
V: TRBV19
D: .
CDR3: CASSDWTSSTDTQYF
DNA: TGTGCCAGTAGTGATTGGACTTCTAGCACAGATACGCAGTATTTT

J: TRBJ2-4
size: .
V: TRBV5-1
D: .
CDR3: CASSLEPRENIQYF
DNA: TGCGCCAGCAGCTTGGAGCCCCGAGAAAACATTCAGTACTTC

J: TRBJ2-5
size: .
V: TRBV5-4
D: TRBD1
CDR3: CASSWDRASGTQYF
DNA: TGTGCCAGCAGCTGGGACAGGGCCAGCGGGACCCAGTACTTC

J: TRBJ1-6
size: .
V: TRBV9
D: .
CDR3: CASSVGQLDYNSPLHF
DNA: TGTGCCAGCAGCGTAGGACAATTAGATTATAATTCACCCCTCCACTTT

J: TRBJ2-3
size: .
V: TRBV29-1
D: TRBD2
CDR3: CSVERAKAGGADTQYF
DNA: TGCAGCGTTGAAAGGGCTAAAGCGGGAGGCGCAGATACGCAGTATTTT

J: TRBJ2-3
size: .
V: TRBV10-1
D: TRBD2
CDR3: CASSISGRAPDTQYF
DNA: TGCGCCAGCAGTATTAGCGGGAGGGCCCCAGATACGCAGTATTTT

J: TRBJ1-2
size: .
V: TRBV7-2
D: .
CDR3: CASSLVGGPGAGYTF
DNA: TGTGCCAGCAGCTTAGTCGGAGGCCCAGGGGCAGGCTACACCTTC

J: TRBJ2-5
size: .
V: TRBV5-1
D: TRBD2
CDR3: CASSLGSGGARETQYF
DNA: TGCGCCAGCAGCTTAGGAAGCGGGGGGGCCCGGGAGACCCAGTACTTC

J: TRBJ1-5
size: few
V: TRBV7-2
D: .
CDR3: CASSSRTDQPQHF
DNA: TGTGCCAGCAGCTCCAGGACAGATCAGCCCCAGCATTTT

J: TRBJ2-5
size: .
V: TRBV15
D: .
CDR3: CATSRDGPGIRETQYF
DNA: TGTGCCACCAGCAGAGATGGGCCAGGGATTCGAGAGACCCAGTACTTC

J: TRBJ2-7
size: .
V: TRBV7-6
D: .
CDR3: CASSSWENSFDEQYF
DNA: TGTGCCAGCAGCTCATGGGAGAACTCATTTGACGAGCAGTACTTC

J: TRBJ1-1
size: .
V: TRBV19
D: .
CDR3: CASREQGTITEAFF
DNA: TGTGCCAGTAGAGAACAGGGTACCATTACTGAAGCTTTCTTT

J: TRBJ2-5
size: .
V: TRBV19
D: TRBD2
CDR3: CASSELAGGPKTQYF
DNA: TGTGCCAGTAGCGAACTAGCGGGAGGGCCAAAGACCCAGTACTTC

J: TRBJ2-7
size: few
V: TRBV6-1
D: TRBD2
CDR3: CASRTPNRLAEQYF
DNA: TGTGCCAGCAGGACGCCGAATCGACTAGCCGAGCAGTACTTC

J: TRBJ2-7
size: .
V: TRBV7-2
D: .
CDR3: CASSRQSRGADEQYF
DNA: TGTGCCAGCAGTAGGCAATCCAGGGGAGCAGACGAGCAGTACTTC

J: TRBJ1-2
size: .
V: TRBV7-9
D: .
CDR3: CASSLGQASGGYTF
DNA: TGTGCCAGCAGCTTAGGACAGGCCTCCGGGGGCTACACCTTC

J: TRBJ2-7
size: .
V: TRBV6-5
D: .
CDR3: CASTSQSHEQYF
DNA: TGTGCCAGCACGTCTCAGTCCCACGAGCAGTACTTC

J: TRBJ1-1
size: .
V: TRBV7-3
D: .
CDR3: CASSLGLGGPEAFF
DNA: TGTGCCAGCAGCTTAGGGTTGGGCGGGCCTGAAGCTTTCTTT

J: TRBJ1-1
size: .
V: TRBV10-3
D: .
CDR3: CATTGNTEAFF
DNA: TGTGCCACCACAGGGAACACTGAAGCTTTCTTT

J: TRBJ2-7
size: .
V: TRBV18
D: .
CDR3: CASSPPDSDYEQYF
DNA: TGTGCCAGCTCACCTCCTGACAGTGACTACGAGCAGTACTTC

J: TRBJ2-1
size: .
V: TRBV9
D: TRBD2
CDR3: CASSEGTSGYNEQFF
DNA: TGTGCCAGCAGCGAAGGGACTAGCGGGTACAATGAGCAGTTCTTC

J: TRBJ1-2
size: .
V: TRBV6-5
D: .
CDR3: CASSSNYGYTF
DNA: TGTGCCAGCAGTTCGAACTATGGCTACACCTTC

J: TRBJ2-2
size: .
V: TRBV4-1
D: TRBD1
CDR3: CASSQGQGLAGELFF
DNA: TGCGCCAGCAGCCAAGGACAGGGCTTAGCCGGGGAGCTGTTTTTT

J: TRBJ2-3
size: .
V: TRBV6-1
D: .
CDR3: CASSGWRDRSTDTQYF
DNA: TGTGCCAGCAGTGGTTGGCGGGACCGCAGCACAGATACGCAGTATTTT

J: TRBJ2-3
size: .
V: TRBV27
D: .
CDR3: CASRKTTTQYF
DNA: TGTGCCAGCAGGAAGACAACTACGCAGTATTTT

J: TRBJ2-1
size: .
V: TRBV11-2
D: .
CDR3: CASSLAGSNEQFF
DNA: TGTGCCAGCAGCTTAGCAGGGTCCAATGAGCAGTTCTTC

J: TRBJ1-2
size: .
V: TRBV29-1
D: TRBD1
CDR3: CSVRQGGYGYTF
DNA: TGCAGCGTGAGACAGGGAGGCTATGGCTACACCTTC

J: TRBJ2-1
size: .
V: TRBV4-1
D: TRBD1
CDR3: CASSPQGARDNEQFF
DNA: TGCGCCAGCAGCCCACAGGGGGCGCGGGACAATGAGCAGTTCTTC

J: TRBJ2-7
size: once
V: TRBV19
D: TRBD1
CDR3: CASSIVTGHMTMREQYF
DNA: TGTGCCAGTAGTATAGTGACAGGGCATATGACTATGAGGGAGCAGTACTTC

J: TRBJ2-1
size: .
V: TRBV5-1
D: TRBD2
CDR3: CASSLGVRAGDPYNEQFF
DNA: TGCGCCAGCAGCTTGGGGGTGAGAGCGGGAGATCCCTACAATGAGCAGTTCTTC